This T cell receptor (beta chain) was documented in a study of identical twins. Of note for this clonotype: Its target is unknown.

Findings of the study overall: Out-of-frame alpha sequences shared by twins showed excess low generation probability. The presence of invariant MAIT and iNKT cells could partly confound analyses of zero-insertion sequences. Models predicted too little out-of-frame TCR alpha sharing in monozygotic twins. Beta out-of-frame sequences showed weaker excess twin sharing.

V dropped 2 bases and J dropped 4; count of bases not matched to a gene: 8. Germline V gene lookup returns CDR1 SGHRS and CDR2 YFSETQ. This CDR3 has 15 amino acids. Each CDR3 protein gets one entry after TCRdb re-called the 5' RACE reads with MiXCR. Of fewer than 450,000 distinct CDR3 sequences listed, 7% to 9.5% were seen once; the top ten hold roughly 8.7%. The V and J genes are TRBV5-1 and TRBJ1-2; 7 bases fit TRBD1. The sequenced material came from naive T cells sorted from blood. The sequence was obtained from a woman in her fifties or sixties in good health. CDR3 region: CASSFLLQGSYGYTF. The DNA for the CDR3 is TGCGCCAGCAGCTTCCTCCTACAGGGGTCCTATGGCTACACCTTC.